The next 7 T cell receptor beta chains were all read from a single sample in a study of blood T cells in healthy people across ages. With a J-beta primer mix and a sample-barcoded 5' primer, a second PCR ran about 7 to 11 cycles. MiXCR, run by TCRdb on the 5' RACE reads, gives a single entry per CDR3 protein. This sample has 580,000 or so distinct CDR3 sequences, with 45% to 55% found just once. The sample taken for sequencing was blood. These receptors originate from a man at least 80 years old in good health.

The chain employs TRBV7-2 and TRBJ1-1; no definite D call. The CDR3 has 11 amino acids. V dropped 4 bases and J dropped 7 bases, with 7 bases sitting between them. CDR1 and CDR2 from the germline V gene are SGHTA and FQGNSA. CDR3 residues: CASSSQLEAFF. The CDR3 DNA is TGTGCCAGCAGCTCACAGCTTGAAGCTTTCTTT.

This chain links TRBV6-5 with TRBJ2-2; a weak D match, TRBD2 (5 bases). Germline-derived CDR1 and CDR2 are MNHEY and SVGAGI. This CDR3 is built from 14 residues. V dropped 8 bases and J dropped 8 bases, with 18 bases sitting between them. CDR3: CASGVAGIRGELFF. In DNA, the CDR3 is TGTGCCAGCGGAGTTGCGGGCATTAGAGGGGAGCTGTTTTTT.

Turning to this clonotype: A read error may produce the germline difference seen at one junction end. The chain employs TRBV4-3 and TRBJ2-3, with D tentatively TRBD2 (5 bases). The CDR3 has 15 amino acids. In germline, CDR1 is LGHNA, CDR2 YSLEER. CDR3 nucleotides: TGCGCCAGCAGTCAAGAGGGAAGGGTCACAGATACGCAGTATTTT. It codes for CASSQEGRVTDTQYF.

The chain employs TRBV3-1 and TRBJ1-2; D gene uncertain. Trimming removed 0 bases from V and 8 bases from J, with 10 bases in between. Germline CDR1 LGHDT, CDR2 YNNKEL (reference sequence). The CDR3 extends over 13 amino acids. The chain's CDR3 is CASSQDQSRGYTF. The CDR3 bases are TGTGCCAGCAGCCAAGATCAAAGCCGGGGCTACACCTTC.

CDR3 DNA: TGTGCCAGCAATCAGGGCCGCTCCTACAATGAGCAGTTCTTC. Translated: CASNQGRSYNEQFF. The chain couples TRBV7-9 to TRBJ2-1; D is perhaps TRBD1 (5 bases). Germline V gene lookup returns CDR1 SEHNR and CDR2 FQNEAQ (reference sequence). The CDR3 has 14 amino acids. Trimming left V 7 bases short and J 0 bases short, with 10 bases between.

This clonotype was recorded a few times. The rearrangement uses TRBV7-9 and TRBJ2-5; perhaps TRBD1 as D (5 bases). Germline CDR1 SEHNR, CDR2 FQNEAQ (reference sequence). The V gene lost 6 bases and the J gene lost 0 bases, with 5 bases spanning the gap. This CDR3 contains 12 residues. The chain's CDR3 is CASRQDQETQYF. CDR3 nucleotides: TGTGCCAGCAGACAGGACCAAGAGACCCAGTACTTC. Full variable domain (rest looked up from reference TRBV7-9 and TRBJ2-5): DTGVSQNPRHKITKRGQNVTFRCDPISEHNRLYWYRQTLGQGPEFLTYFQNEAQLEKSRLLSDRFSAERPKGSFSTLEIQRTEQGDSAMYLCASRQDQETQYFGPGTRLLVL.

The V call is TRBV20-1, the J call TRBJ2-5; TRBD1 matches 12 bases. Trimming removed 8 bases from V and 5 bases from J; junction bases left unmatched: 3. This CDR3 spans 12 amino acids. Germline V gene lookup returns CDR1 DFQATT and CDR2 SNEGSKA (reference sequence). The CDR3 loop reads CSWDRGLETQYF. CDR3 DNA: TGCAGTTGGGACAGGGGGCTGGAGACCCAGTACTTC.